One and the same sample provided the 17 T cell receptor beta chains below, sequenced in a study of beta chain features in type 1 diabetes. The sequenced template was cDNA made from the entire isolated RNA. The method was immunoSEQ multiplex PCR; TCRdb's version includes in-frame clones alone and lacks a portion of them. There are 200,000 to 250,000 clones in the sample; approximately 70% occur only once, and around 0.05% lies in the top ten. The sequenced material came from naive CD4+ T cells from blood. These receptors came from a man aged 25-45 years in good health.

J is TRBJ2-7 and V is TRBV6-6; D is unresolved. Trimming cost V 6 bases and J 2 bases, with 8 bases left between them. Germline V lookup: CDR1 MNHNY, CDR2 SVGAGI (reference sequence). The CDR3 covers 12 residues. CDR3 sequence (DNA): TGTGCCAGCAGCCAGGCGGCCTACGAGCAGTACTTC. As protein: CASSQAAYEQYF.

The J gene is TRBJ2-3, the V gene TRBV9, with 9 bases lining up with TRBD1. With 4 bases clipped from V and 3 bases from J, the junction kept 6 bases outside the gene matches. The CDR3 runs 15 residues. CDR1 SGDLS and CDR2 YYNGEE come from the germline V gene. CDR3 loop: CASSMTGGRTDTQYF. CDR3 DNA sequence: TGTGCCAGCAGCATGACAGGGGGAAGGACAGATACGCAGTATTTT.

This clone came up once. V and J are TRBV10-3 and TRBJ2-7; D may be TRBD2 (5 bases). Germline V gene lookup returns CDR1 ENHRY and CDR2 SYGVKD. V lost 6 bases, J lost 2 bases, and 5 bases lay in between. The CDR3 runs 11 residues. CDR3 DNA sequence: TGTGCCATCAGCGGGACCTACGAGCAGTACTTC. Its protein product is CAISGTYEQYF.

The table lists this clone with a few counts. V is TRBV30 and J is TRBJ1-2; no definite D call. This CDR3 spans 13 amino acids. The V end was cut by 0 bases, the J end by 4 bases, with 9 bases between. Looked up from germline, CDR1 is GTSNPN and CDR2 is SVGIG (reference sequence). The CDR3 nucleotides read TGTGCCTGGAGTGTACGGGGAACCTATGGCTACACCTTC. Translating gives CAWSVRGTYGYTF.

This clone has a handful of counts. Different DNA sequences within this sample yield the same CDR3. The CDR3, as DNA: TGCAGCGTTGTAGGCTTACAAGAGACCCAGTACTTC. Translated: CSVVGLQETQYF. The gene calls are TRBV29-1 and TRBJ2-5; D unresolved. The germline V gene has CDR1 SQVTM and CDR2 ANQGSEA. The germline V and J ends were trimmed by 4 bases and 2 bases, with 8 bases remaining between them. This CDR3 has 12 amino acids. The whole variable domain, filled in from reference TRBV29-1 and TRBJ2-5, reads SAVISQKPSRDICQRGTSLTIQCQVDSQVTMMFWYRQQPGQSLTLIATANQGSEATYESGFVIDKFPISRPNLTFSTLTVSNMSPEDSSIYLCSVVGLQETQYFGPGTRLLVL.

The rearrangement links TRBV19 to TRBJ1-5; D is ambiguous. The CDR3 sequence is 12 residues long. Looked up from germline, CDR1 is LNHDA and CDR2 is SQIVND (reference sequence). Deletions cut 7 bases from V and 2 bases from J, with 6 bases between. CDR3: CASKWGNQPQHF. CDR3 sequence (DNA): TGTGCCAGTAAGTGGGGCAATCAGCCCCAGCATTTT.

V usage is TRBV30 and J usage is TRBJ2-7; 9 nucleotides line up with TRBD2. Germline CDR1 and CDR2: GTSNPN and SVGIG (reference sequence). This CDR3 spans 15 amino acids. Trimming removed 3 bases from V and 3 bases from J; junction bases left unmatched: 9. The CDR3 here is CAWSEAGGPFYEQYF. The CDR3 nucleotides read TGTGCCTGGAGCGAAGCGGGAGGCCCCTTCTACGAGCAGTACTTC.

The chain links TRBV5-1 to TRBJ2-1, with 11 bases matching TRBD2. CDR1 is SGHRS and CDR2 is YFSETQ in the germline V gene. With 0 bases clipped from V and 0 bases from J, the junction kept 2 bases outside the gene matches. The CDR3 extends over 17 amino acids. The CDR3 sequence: CASSLDGLAGSYNEQFF. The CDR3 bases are TGCGCCAGCAGCTTGGATGGACTAGCGGGCTCCTACAATGAGCAGTTCTTC. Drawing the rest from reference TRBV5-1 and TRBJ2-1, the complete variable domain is KAGVTQTPRYLIKTRGQQVTLSCSPISGHRSVSWYQQTPGQGLQFLFEYFSETQRNKGNFPGRFSGRQFSNSRSEMNVSTLELGDSALYLCASSLDGLAGSYNEQFFGPGTRLTVL.

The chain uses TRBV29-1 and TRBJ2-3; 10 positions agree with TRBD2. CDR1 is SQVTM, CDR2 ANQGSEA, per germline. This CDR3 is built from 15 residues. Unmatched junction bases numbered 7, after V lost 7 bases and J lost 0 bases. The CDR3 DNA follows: TGCAGCGCCGAAGGACTAGCGGCTAGCACAGATACGCAGTATTTT. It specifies CSAEGLAASTDTQYF.

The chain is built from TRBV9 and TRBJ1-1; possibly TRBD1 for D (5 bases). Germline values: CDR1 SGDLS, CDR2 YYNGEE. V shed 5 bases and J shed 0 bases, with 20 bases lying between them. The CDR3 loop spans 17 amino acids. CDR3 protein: CASRPSIRRGLNTEAFF. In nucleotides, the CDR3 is TGTGCCAGCAGACCCTCCATTCGTCGGGGCTTGAACACTGAAGCTTTCTTT. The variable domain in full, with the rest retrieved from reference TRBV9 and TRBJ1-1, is DSGVTQTPKHLITATGQRVTLRCSPRSGDLSVYWYQQSLDQGLQFLIQYYNGEERAKGNILERFSAQQFPDLHSELNLSSLELGDSALYFCASRPSIRRGLNTEAFFGQGTRLTVV.

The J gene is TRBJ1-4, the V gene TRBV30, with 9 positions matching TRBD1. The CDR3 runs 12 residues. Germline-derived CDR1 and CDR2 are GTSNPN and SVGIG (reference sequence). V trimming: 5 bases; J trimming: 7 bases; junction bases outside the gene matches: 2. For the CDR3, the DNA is TGTGCCTGGGGACAGGGGATTGAAAAACTGTTTTTT. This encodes CAWGQGIEKLFF.

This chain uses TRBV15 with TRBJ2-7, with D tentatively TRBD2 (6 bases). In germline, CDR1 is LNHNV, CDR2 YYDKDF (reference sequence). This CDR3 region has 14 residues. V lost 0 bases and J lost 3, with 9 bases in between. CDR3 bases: TGTGCCACCAGCAGAGATCAGGGAGGCTACGAGCAGTACTTC. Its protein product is CATSRDQGGYEQYF.

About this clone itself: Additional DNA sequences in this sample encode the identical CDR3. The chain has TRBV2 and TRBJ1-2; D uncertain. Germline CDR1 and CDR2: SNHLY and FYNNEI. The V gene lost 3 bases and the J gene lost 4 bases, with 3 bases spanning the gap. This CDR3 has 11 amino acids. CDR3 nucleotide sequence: TGTGCCAGCAGTGAGGGCTATGGCTACACCTTC. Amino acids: CASSEGYGYTF.

CDR3 region: CAISESGDSGETQYF. CDR3 DNA sequence: TGTGCCATCAGTGAGTCTGGGGACTCAGGAGAGACCCAGTACTTC. This chain joins TRBV10-3 and TRBJ2-5; D is perhaps TRBD2 (6 bases). Germline V gene lookup returns CDR1 ENHRY and CDR2 SYGVKD. Trimming pared 0 bases from V and 4 bases from J, leaving 12 bases between. The CDR3 loop spans 15 amino acids.

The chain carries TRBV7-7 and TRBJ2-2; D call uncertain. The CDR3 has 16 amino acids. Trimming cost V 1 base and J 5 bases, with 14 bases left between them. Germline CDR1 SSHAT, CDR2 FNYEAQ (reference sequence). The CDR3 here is CASSLGLGLGTGELFF. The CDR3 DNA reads TGTGCCAGCAGCTTAGGGTTGGGCCTGGGAACCGGGGAGCTGTTTTTT. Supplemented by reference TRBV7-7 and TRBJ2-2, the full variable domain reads GAGVSQSPRYKVTKRGQDVTLRCDPISSHATLYWYQQALGQGPEFLTYFNYEAQPDKSGLPSDRFSAERPEGSISTLTIQRTEQRDSAMYRCASSLGLGLGTGELFFGEGSRLTVL.

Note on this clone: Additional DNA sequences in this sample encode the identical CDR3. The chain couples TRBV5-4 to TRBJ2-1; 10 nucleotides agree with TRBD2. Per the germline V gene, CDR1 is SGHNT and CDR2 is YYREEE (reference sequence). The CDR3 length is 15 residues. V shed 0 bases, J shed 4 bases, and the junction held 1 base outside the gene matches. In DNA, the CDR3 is TGTGCCAGCAGCTTGGAACTAGCGGGATACAATGAGCAGTTCTTC. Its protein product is CASSLELAGYNEQFF.

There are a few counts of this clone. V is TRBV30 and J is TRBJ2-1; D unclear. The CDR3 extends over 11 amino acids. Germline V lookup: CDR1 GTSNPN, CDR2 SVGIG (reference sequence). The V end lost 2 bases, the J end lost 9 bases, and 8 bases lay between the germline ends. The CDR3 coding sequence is TGTGCCTGGAGTTCTAGGCCTGAGCAGTTCTTC. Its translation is CAWSSRPEQFF.